This entry describes one TCR beta chain. This clone was picked up one time. Its antigen has not been determined. Base qualities are not at hand, and no much larger clone is one base apart. The CDR3 regions of human TCRbeta chains were subjected to immunosequencing. The study's own analysis went as follows. TCRs in the repertoires were matched against a reference library of SARS-CoV-2-specific TCRs that had been generated with the MIRA antigen-specificity platform. Breadth meant the fraction of unique TCRs that were SARS-CoV-2-associated, whereas depth meant the fraction of total T cells that were SARS-CoV-2-associated. Using the MIRA data, every spike-specific TCR was mapped to the spike region that the TCR reacted to and assigned to either a CD4 or a CD8 class. Log10-transformed breadth and depth values were compared by one-way ANOVA with Sidak's multiple comparisons tests. What TCRdb holds here is the immuneACCESS table cut down to in-frame rearrangements. Part of the clones is not present; checked against another copy, under half of the missing clones reflect an unresolved V gene, and the others are unexplained. Clone size and the V and J calls come from that table; the DNA yielded D and trimming. For this sample there are fewer than 200,000 clones; around 92% appear just once. Around 9.3% of the sample belongs to the ten largest clones.

From its cysteine to its phenylalanine, the CDR3 spans 15 amino acids. The kept DNA is CDR3 alone, 45 bases in frame from the first base. Trimmed from V: 6 bases; trimmed from J: 0 bases; junction bases lacking a gene match: 6. CDR1 is given as MNHEY and CDR2 as SVGAGI, both from the germline V gene. The data are from a study of T cell responses to AZD1222 COVID-19 vaccine (dated by TCRdb to about 2021). The study in broad terms: AZD1222 recipients given second doses at about 4 weeks or at about 12 weeks were pooled, since spike-specific TCR depth and breadth were not found to differ between the two schedules. TCR sequencing covered approximately 230 trial participants: 200 to 220 given two doses of AZD1222 and 26 given two doses of MenACWY control vaccine. Enrollment into the trials was organized by age into subgroups of 18-55, 56-69 and 70-plus years, and those subgroups contained about 160, 30 and 59 TCR-sequenced participants, respectively.

This specimen's time point label, per the study, means: baseline before first vaccination. Samples from vaccinated people were obtained from the UK trials COV001 and COV002, which included a single-blind randomized controlled phase 2/3 trial of AZD1222 (ChAdOx1 nCoV-19) in healthy adults. For TCRbeta chain sequencing, PBMC samples from trial participants were taken at day 0 and at day 28 after the second dose. The paper's findings and limits, for the study overall: The 56-69-year group was small, and its depth increase did not reach significance, likely because of low power. Because no day 14 peak-response samples were available, repertoires were characterized only after the peak T cell response. The vaccine-associated CD4 TCRs covered the entire spike protein, and the dominant responses fell in regions 160-218 and 743-854. Participants were mostly white British and included more females than males, and it was suggested by the authors that clonal diversity may have been underestimated. After two AZD1222 doses, both the breadth and the depth of spike-specific TCRs were significantly higher than at day 0 and than in MenACWY recipients. Reportedly, almost half of the unique spike-specific TCRs recognized epitopes lying outside the regions that are mutated in the B.1.351 and B.1.1.7 variants. Conclusions about previously exposed vaccinees are limited, since just 6 or 7 AZD1222 recipients were seropositive for SARS-CoV-2 at baseline.

The sequence was collected from an adult in good health. The source material was peripheral blood, sampled on day 0 of AZD1222 vaccination. Recombination connected TRBV6-5 to TRBJ1-1, and TRBD1 matches 8 of the central bases. The sequenced DNA is TGTGCCAGCAGCTTAGGACAGGGACTGAACACTGAAGCTTTCTTT. The resulting protein is CASSLGQGLNTEAFF.